The rows below give T cell receptor beta chains drawn from one sample of a study of radiation and T cells in renal cell carcinoma. Using immunoSEQ multiplex PCR, the repertoire was profiled, and TCRdb retains in-frame clones only, with some absent. The sample records about 170,000 clones, around 89% being singletons. The source material was blood, sampled from a patient whose treatment included radiotherapy and nephrectomy. The source is a woman aged 50 to 60 with renal cell carcinoma. Each CDR3 is given with its conserved first and last residue. D genes are given only for firm matches. Only some rows state a clone size, as once, few, many or a class for expanded clones.

d_gene: -; j_gene: TRBJ1-2; abundance: -; len: 13; v_gene: TRBV30; CDR3aa: CAWSVSGRNGYTF; CDR3nt: TGTGCCTGGAGTGTATCAGGGCGGAATGGCTACACCTTC
d_gene: TRBD2; j_gene: TRBJ2-1; abundance: once; len: 13; v_gene: TRBV6-1; CDR3aa: CASRGRGRNEQFF; CDR3nt: TGTGCCAGCAGGGGGCGGGGGAGGAATGAGCAGTTCTTC
d_gene: -; j_gene: TRBJ2-2; abundance: -; len: 16; v_gene: TRBV6-5; CDR3aa: CASSYGSGWNTGELFF; CDR3nt: TGTGCCAGCAGTTACGGGTCAGGGTGGAACACCGGGGAGCTGTTTTTT
d_gene: -; j_gene: TRBJ2-7; abundance: -; len: 15; v_gene: TRBV2; CDR3aa: CASKAVRGVGYEQYF; CDR3nt: TGTGCCAGCAAAGCCGTTAGGGGGGTTGGCTACGAGCAGTACTTC
d_gene: -; j_gene: TRBJ2-3; abundance: -; len: 16; v_gene: TRBV4-2; CDR3aa: CASSQDFPGITDTQYF; CDR3nt: TGTGCCAGCAGCCAAGATTTCCCGGGGATCACAGATACGCAGTATTTT
d_gene: -; j_gene: TRBJ1-1; abundance: -; len: 13; v_gene: TRBV9; CDR3aa: CASSAQVNTEAFF; CDR3nt: TGTGCCAGCAGCGCCCAGGTGAACACTGAAGCTTTCTTT
d_gene: -; j_gene: TRBJ2-1; abundance: -; len: 13; v_gene: TRBV2; CDR3aa: CASSEGPYNEQFF; CDR3nt: TGTGCCAGCAGTGAAGGGCCTTACAATGAGCAGTTCTTC
d_gene: TRBD2; j_gene: TRBJ2-5; abundance: once; len: 13; v_gene: TRBV2; CDR3aa: CASSRDYKETQYF; CDR3nt: TGTGCCAGCAGTCGGGACTATAAAGAGACCCAGTACTTC
d_gene: -; j_gene: TRBJ1-4; abundance: -; len: 11; v_gene: TRBV29-1; CDR3aa: CSVFSGEKLFF; CDR3nt: TGCAGCGTTTTTAGTGGTGAAAAACTGTTTTTT
d_gene: -; j_gene: TRBJ1-4; abundance: -; len: 10; v_gene: TRBV2; CDR3aa: CASEGEKLFF; CDR3nt: TGTGCCAGCGAGGGTGAAAAACTGTTTTTT
d_gene: TRBD1; j_gene: TRBJ1-1; abundance: -; len: 15; v_gene: TRBV11-1; CDR3aa: CASSIGQGRATEAFF; CDR3nt: TGTGCCAGCAGCATAGGACAGGGCCGGGCCACTGAAGCTTTCTTT
d_gene: -; j_gene: TRBJ2-7; abundance: once; len: 14; v_gene: TRBV18; CDR3aa: CASSSSGTRYEQYF; CDR3nt: TGTGCCAGCTCATCATCCGGGACACGGTACGAGCAGTACTTC
d_gene: TRBD1; j_gene: TRBJ1-2; abundance: -; len: 16; v_gene: TRBV5-1; CDR3aa: CASSYGTGSFDYGYTF; CDR3nt: TGCGCCAGCAGCTATGGGACAGGGTCTTTTGACTATGGCTACACCTTC
d_gene: TRBD1; j_gene: TRBJ2-5; abundance: -; len: 16; v_gene: TRBV6-1; CDR3aa: CASSEAMGQGVETQYF; CDR3nt: TGTGCCAGCAGTGAAGCTATGGGACAGGGGGTAGAGACCCAGTACTTC
d_gene: -; j_gene: TRBJ1-1; abundance: few; len: 13; v_gene: TRBV29-1; CDR3aa: CSVRTERNTEAFF; CDR3nt: TGCAGCGTTCGCACGGAGCGGAACACTGAAGCTTTCTTT
d_gene: -; j_gene: TRBJ1-1; abundance: -; len: 15; v_gene: TRBV7-9; CDR3aa: CASSPGGKTGDEAFF; CDR3nt: TGTGCCAGCAGCCCGGGCGGTAAAACAGGAGATGAAGCTTTCTTT
d_gene: -; j_gene: TRBJ2-5; abundance: -; len: 17; v_gene: TRBV5-1; CDR3aa: CASSPPLGPGIQETQYF; CDR3nt: TGCGCCAGCAGCCCTCCCCTTGGGCCGGGGATCCAAGAGACCCAGTACTTC
d_gene: -; j_gene: TRBJ1-1; abundance: once; len: 14; v_gene: TRBV29-1; CDR3aa: CSVTQVGGYTEAFF; CDR3nt: TGCAGCGTTACACAGGTAGGGGGGTACACTGAAGCTTTCTTT
d_gene: TRBD2; j_gene: TRBJ2-3; abundance: once; len: 15; v_gene: TRBV6-5; CDR3aa: CASSYKRGVSDTQYF; CDR3nt: TGTGCCAGCAGTTACAAGCGGGGTGTCTCAGATACGCAGTATTTT
d_gene: TRBD2; j_gene: TRBJ2-1; abundance: -; len: 17; v_gene: TRBV7-8; CDR3aa: CASSLQAGDLSYNEQFF; CDR3nt: TGTGCCAGCAGCTTACAAGCGGGGGACTTATCCTACAATGAGCAGTTCTTC
d_gene: TRBD2; j_gene: TRBJ2-5; abundance: -; len: 16; v_gene: TRBV18; CDR3aa: CASSPVSGGLQETQYF; CDR3nt: TGTGCCAGCTCACCAGTTAGCGGGGGCCTACAAGAGACCCAGTACTTC
d_gene: TRBD1; j_gene: TRBJ1-1; abundance: -; len: 13; v_gene: TRBV7-3; CDR3aa: CASAGGSDTEAFF; CDR3nt: TGTGCCAGCGCAGGGGGAAGCGACACTGAAGCTTTCTTT
d_gene: -; j_gene: TRBJ2-1; abundance: -; len: 16; v_gene: TRBV13; CDR3aa: CASSLRGGASYNEQFF; CDR3nt: TGTGCCAGCAGCTTACGAGGGGGGGCCTCCTACAATGAGCAGTTCTTC
d_gene: -; j_gene: TRBJ2-1; abundance: -; len: 14; v_gene: TRBV6-5; CDR3aa: CASTQSLSYNEQFF; CDR3nt: TGTGCCAGCACTCAATCCCTCTCCTACAATGAGCAGTTCTTC
d_gene: -; j_gene: TRBJ1-1; abundance: -; len: 15; v_gene: TRBV7-2; CDR3aa: CASSLAANFNTEAFF; CDR3nt: TGTGCCAGCAGCTTAGCGGCGAACTTTAATACTGAAGCTTTCTTT
d_gene: -; j_gene: TRBJ2-7; abundance: -; len: 12; v_gene: TRBV12-5; CDR3aa: CASGLGAFEQYF; CDR3nt: TGTGCTAGTGGTTTGGGGGCCTTCGAGCAGTACTTC